This T cell receptor beta chain comes out of a study of vaccination and CD4 T cells after COVID-19 (dated 2022 in TCRdb). Context from the whole study: Convalescent patients had a positive SARS-CoV-2 result on nasal swab PCR, and of these patients, about ten had mild disease and one had severe disease. Control cultures used a CEFX viral epitope pool as positive control, an HIV-1 Nef peptide pool as negative control, or no peptide. Participants got two doses of the Pfizer-BioNTech BNT162b2 vaccine (n=8) or two doses of the Moderna mRNA-1273 vaccine (n=2). The spike-specific CD4+ TCR repertoire was compared before and after mRNA vaccination in around ten COVID-19 convalescent patients and a few infection-naive healthy vaccine recipients. The convalescent cohort comprised six males and four females, including two Hispanic individuals, seven Caucasians, two Asians and one multiracial person. Post-COVID blood samples were collected from convalescent patients a median of approximately 100 days after diagnosis, with a range of about 35 to 180 days. Post-vaccine blood samples were collected a median of about 66 days after the second vaccine dose, ranging from about 12 to 241 days. Culture stimuli were overlapping spike peptide pools from SARS-CoV-2 and from the common cold coronaviruses HCoV-NL63, HCoV-OC43 and HCoV-229E. Overall study outcomes, separate from this receptor: Among convalescent patients, a median about 87% of the SARS-CoV-2-reactive clones seen after vaccination appeared only after vaccination, which suggests priming specific to the vaccine. Of the vaccine-specific clones found in convalescent patients, nearly all (304 of 307) were mono-reactive for SARS-CoV-2 spike instead of being cross-reactive with common cold coronaviruses. Only a relatively small number of convalescent patients were included in the study, and early timepoints following natural infection were not analyzed. Although the median number of SARS-CoV-2-reactive clonotypes went up from some 23 after infection to 38 after vaccination, the increase was not significant.

The CDR3 spans 16 residues, from the cysteine through the phenylalanine. Only the CDR3 region is kept as DNA, spanning 48 bases read in frame from base 1. As encoded in the germline V gene, CDR1 is SGHNT while CDR2 is YENEEA. Ends trimmed: V by 5 bases, J by 7 bases; bases unmatched to a gene: 13. Libraries were prepared through PCR. TCR sequencing of DNA from cultured CD4+ T cells used the Oncomine TCR Beta short-read assay at the Johns Hopkins FTIC core. Genomic DNA was extracted from the cultured CD4+ T cells with the QIAamp micro DNA kit. The Oncomine TCR Beta libraries from cultured CD4+ T cells were pooled using unique dual indexes and then sequenced on an Illumina iSeq 100. The paper's data handling went like this. Non-productive sequences were removed, and CDR3s that did not start with C, did not end with F or W, or were shorter than 7 amino acids were discarded. The MANAFEST web application was used to identify antigen-specific clonotypes by comparing peptide-stimulated wells against reference wells and other culture wells. To be called positive, a clone needed an FDR below 0.05, an odds ratio above 5, and a productive frequency above 0.1% in at least two of three replicate wells. Clonotypes that were significantly expanded in both SARS-CoV-2 spike wells and at least one common cold coronavirus spike condition were defined as cross-reactive. CDR3 homology was assessed with Levenshtein distances (stringdist) and unrooted phylogenetic trees (ape) in R version 3.6.1. The public reads were reprocessed in TCRdb via fastp at Q25 and MiXCR, keeping in-frame beta chains. All rows with the same CDR3 protein become a single entry with the most common DNA and genes. The V and J calls come from TCRdb's annotation, not from the publication. Present in this sample are more than 15,000 distinct CDR3 sequences, 44% of which were seen just once. The biggest ten clones account for roughly 25% of the sample.

Regarding this clonotype: This clone's antigen is unknown. No quality values exist for individual bases; no much larger clone is one base distant.

The label giving this sample's treatment or condition can be read as: roughly 11-day PBMC culture with coronavirus spike peptide pools or control peptides (ViraFEST assay). The ViraFEST assay was used in the study, in which antigen-specific T cells were expanded with peptide pools and expanded clonotypes were subsequently identified by TCR sequencing. The convalescent patients' positive SARS-CoV-2 PCR tests fell between March and December 2020, which was before the Alpha, Beta and Delta variants emerged in the United States. Each well held 2 million or so PBMCs cultured in IMDM containing approximately 5% human AB serum and 10 IU/ml IL-2, with 7.5 to 10 ug/ml peptide pools added. On days 3 and 7, half of the culture medium was replaced with fresh IL-2-containing medium. CD4+ T cells were isolated after about nine days of culture through negative selection using the EasySep CD4+ T cell isolation kit. PBMCs were separated from whole blood using Ficoll-Paque Plus gradient centrifugation and then either used fresh or cryopreserved at -140C. Culture conditions were generally each tested in triplicate wells.

The sample in question was CD4+ T cells from blood, cultured in vitro, obtained before SARS-CoV-2 vaccination. The sequence is built from TRBV11-3 and TRBJ2-7, with 11 central nucleotides matching TRBD2. This receptor was taken from a human donor who had recovered from COVID-19. For the CDR3, the sequence is CASSPGLAGSPGEQYF. At the DNA level, the sequence is TGTGCCAGCAGCCCTGGACTAGCGGGTTCCCCCGGGGAGCAGTACTTC.